What follows are 23 T cell receptor beta chains derived from one specimen sequenced in a study of blood T cell repertoires in COVID-19. Measured with immunoSEQ multiplex PCR; TCRdb has only the in-frame clones, and not every one. The sample holds under 400,000 clones; approximately 87% are singletons and the top ten take less than 11%. Specimen: peripheral blood. The origin of the receptors is a woman aged 30 to 39 with COVID-19, enrolled during active disease.

The chain recombines TRBV27 with TRBJ2-7; TRBD1 matches at 8 bases. Germline trimming cut 6 bases from V and 3 bases from J; bases unmatched to any gene: 7. CDR1 is MNHEY and CDR2 is SMNVEV in the germline V gene (reference sequence). This CDR3 spans 14 amino acids. The CDR3 coding sequence is TGTGCCAGCAGCCCGACAGGGGATGACTACGAGCAGTACTTC. This translates into CASSPTGDDYEQYF.

V gene TRBV12-3 or TRBV12-4 combines with J gene TRBJ2-4; D perhaps matches TRBD2 (5 bases). The CDR3 sequence is 13 residues long. The ends were cut back, 3 bases at V and 11 bases at J, with 14 bases in the middle. The DNA of the CDR3 is TGTGCCAGCAGTTTGGGCGGGCAAAGGGTTCAGTACTTC. This sequence encodes CASSLGGQRVQYF.

The chain combines TRBV19 with TRBJ2-5, with TRBD2 identical over 8 bases. The ends lost 8 bases at V and 4 bases at J; junction bases unmatched: 6. Germline CDR1 is LNHDA and CDR2 is SQIVND (reference sequence). The CDR3 loop spans 13 amino acids. This chain's CDR3 is CASREGAVETQYF. In DNA form, the CDR3 reads TGTGCCAGTCGGGAGGGAGCGGTAGAGACCCAGTACTTC.

J is TRBJ2-5 and V is TRBV24-1, with TRBD2 matching 8 bases. V shed 3 bases, J shed 1 base, and the junction held 3 bases outside the gene matches. Germline V gene data show CDR1 as KGHDR and CDR2 as SFDVKD. This CDR3 has 15 residues. The CDR3 reads CATSDATSGQETQYF. The CDR3 nucleotides read TGTGCCACCAGTGATGCCACTAGCGGCCAAGAGACCCAGTACTTC.

This rearrangement joins TRBV11-2 to TRBJ1-6; the D gene is possibly TRBD1 (5 bases). The CDR3 spans 15 residues. The V end was cut by 4 bases, the J end by 7 bases, with 14 bases between. Per germline, CDR1 SGHAT and CDR2 FQNNGV. DNA of the CDR3: TGTGCCAGCAGCTCGGCCCGGGGGGGGAATTCACCCCTCCACTTT. It is translated as CASSSARGGNSPLHF.

The chain has TRBV6-5 and TRBJ1-2, with D perhaps TRBD1 (5 bases). Germline CDR1 reads MNHEY; CDR2 reads SVGAGI. Trimming stripped 5 bases from V and 4 bases from J, with 14 bases between. The CDR3 runs to 14 residues. The CDR3 spells CASSRGGAGYGYTF. The CDR3 DNA reads TGTGCCAGCAGTAGAGGAGGGGCGGGCTATGGCTACACCTTC.

The V call is TRBV4-1, the J call TRBJ1-6; 9 bases match TRBD1. The V gene end was trimmed by 0 bases and the J gene end by 15 bases; junction bases not matched to a gene: 9. The CDR3 spans 15 residues. In germline, CDR1 is MGHRA, CDR2 YSYEKL. The CDR3 is CASSQEGQGRFDLHF. CDR3 DNA: TGCGCCAGCAGCCAAGAGGGACAGGGCCGTTTCGACCTCCACTTT.

V and J are TRBV15 and TRBJ1-1, with 10 bases fitting TRBD1. Trimming at V came to 3 bases and at J to 10 bases, leaving 5 bases not matched to a gene. The germline CDR1 and CDR2 sequences are LNHNV and YYDKDF (reference sequence). This CDR3 is 13 amino acids long. The CDR3 DNA reads TGTGCCACCAGCAGGGACAGGGGGTACGGAGCTTTCTTT. Translating gives CATSRDRGYGAFF.

This clone appeared once. The V gene is TRBV28, the J gene TRBJ2-7; D is unresolved. Per the germline V gene, CDR1 is MDHEN and CDR2 is SYDVKM. The CDR3 consists of 12 residues. Trimming cost V 3 bases and J 3 bases, with 6 bases left between them. The CDR3 loop reads CASSLVVYEQYF. DNA of the CDR3: TGTGCCAGCAGTTTGGTAGTCTACGAGCAGTACTTC.

In this sample, this clone turned up once. This same CDR3 is encoded by further DNA sequences in the sample. This rearrangement joins TRBV28 to TRBJ1-1; no firm D call. The germline V gene encodes CDR1 MDHEN and CDR2 SYDVKM. V was clipped by 6 bases and J by 0 bases, with 11 bases between them. The CDR3 runs to 14 residues. This CDR3 reads CASRRGHMNTEAFF. As DNA, the CDR3 is TGTGCCAGCAGACGAGGCCATATGAACACTGAAGCTTTCTTT.

The CDR3 region has the DNA TGTGCCAGCAGATTTGAACCGGGACAGGGGACCGGGGCCAACGTCCTGACTTTC. This translates into CASRFEPGQGTGANVLTF. The rearrangement uses TRBV7-3 and TRBJ2-6, with 10 bases fitting TRBD1. Unmatched junction bases numbered 12, after V lost 6 bases and J lost 4 bases. Germline V lookup: CDR1 SGHTA, CDR2 FQGTGA. This CDR3 has 18 amino acids.

Concerning this clone: This same CDR3 is encoded by further DNA sequences in the sample. V usage is TRBV30 and J usage is TRBJ2-4, with 7 bases lining up with TRBD1. The CDR3 runs to 15 residues. Germline V CDR1 and CDR2: GTSNPN, SVGIG (reference sequence). The trim removed 0 bases at V and 2 bases at J, leaving 4 bases unmatched. CDR3 in DNA: TGTGCCTGGAGTGTCGGAAGGGGGCCCAAAAACATTCAGTACTTC. Protein: CAWSVGRGPKNIQYF.

The rearrangement uses TRBV7-9 and TRBJ2-5; TRBD1 aligns across 8 bases. V was clipped by 3 bases and J by 4 bases; unmatched bases: 1. CDR1 SEHNR and CDR2 FQNEAQ come from the germline V gene (reference sequence). This CDR3 is 13 amino acids long. The CDR3: CASSFTGGETQYF. The CDR3 region has the DNA TGTGCCAGCAGCTTCACAGGGGGAGAGACCCAGTACTTC.

The chain links TRBV11-2 to TRBJ2-3; 10 bases agree with TRBD1. Per the germline V gene, CDR1 is SGHAT and CDR2 is FQNNGV. The CDR3 runs 15 residues. After removal of 5 bases from V and 4 bases from J, the junction contained 6 bases not matched to a gene. The CDR3 loop reads CASSEGDRGPDTQYF. The DNA for the CDR3 is TGTGCCAGCAGCGAAGGGGACAGGGGACCAGATACGCAGTATTTT.

The chain carries TRBV7-8 and TRBJ2-1; TRBD2 might be the D (6 bases). The germline V and J ends were trimmed by 3 bases and 4 bases, with 13 bases remaining between them. Germline loops: CDR1 SGHVS, CDR2 FQNEAQ. The CDR3 totals 15 residues. CDR3 nucleotides: TGTGCCAGCAGCTTGTGGGAGGATGGGTACAATGAGCAGTTCTTC. This encodes CASSLWEDGYNEQFF.

This clone was counted a few times. The V call is TRBV2, the J call TRBJ2-2; D is possibly TRBD2 (6 bases). Trimming pared 7 bases from V and 2 bases from J, leaving 11 bases between. This CDR3 spans 14 amino acids. CDR1 and CDR2 from the germline V gene are SNHLY and FYNNEI. CDR3: CASTRDFNTGELFF. CDR3 bases: TGTGCCAGCACCCGGGACTTCAACACCGGGGAGCTGTTTTTT.

This chain connects TRBV6-4 to TRBJ2-1; 8 nucleotides match TRBD1. Unmatched junction bases numbered 2, after V lost 3 bases and J lost 1 base. The CDR3 contains 15 residues. CDR1 is MRHNA and CDR2 is SNTAGT in the germline V gene. CDR3 DNA: TGTGCCAGCAGTGATGGACAGGGATCCTACAATGAGCAGTTCTTC. Protein: CASSDGQGSYNEQFF.

This chain links TRBV11-3 with TRBJ2-1; TRBD1 aligns across 9 bases. CDR3 length equals 16 residues. The trim removed 7 bases at V and 6 bases at J, leaving 13 bases unmatched. Germline V gene data show CDR1 as SGHNT and CDR2 as YENEEA. The CDR3 loop is CASTPSGTGWTNEQFF. Written as DNA, the CDR3 is TGTGCCAGCACCCCATCCGGGACAGGGTGGACCAATGAGCAGTTCTTC.

The chain joins TRBV5-1 to TRBJ2-2; maybe TRBD1 (5 bases). The germline gives CDR1 SGHRS, CDR2 YFSETQ. Trimming took 7 bases from V and 4 from J, leaving 17 bases between them. The CDR3 has 15 residues. CDR3 DNA sequence: TGCGCCAGCGTCCCTCCAGGGTTAGGCACCGGGGAGCTGTTTTTT. Translation: CASVPPGLGTGELFF.

The V and J genes are TRBV25-1 and TRBJ2-7; D gene ambiguous. This CDR3 has 10 residues. Germline V gene lookup returns CDR1 MGHDK and CDR2 SYGVNS. V shed 8 bases and J shed 4 bases, with 6 bases lying between them. DNA of the CDR3: TGTGCCAGCTCGCGTTACGAGCAGTACTTC. It specifies CASSRYEQYF.

The chain is built from TRBV4-1 and TRBJ2-2; TRBD1 agrees at 7 bases. In germline, CDR1 is MGHRA, CDR2 YSYEKL. The CDR3 extends over 17 amino acids. V was pared by 2 bases and J by 2 bases, with 8 bases of the junction left unmatched. The CDR3 spells CASSQKTGTDNTGELFF. CDR3 DNA: TGCGCCAGCAGCCAAAAAACCGGGACAGACAACACCGGGGAGCTGTTTTTT.

This clone was counted a few times. The chain recombines TRBV27 with TRBJ2-7, with D tentatively TRBD1 (6 bases). Looked up from germline, CDR1 is MNHEY and CDR2 is SMNVEV (reference sequence). The CDR3 runs 14 residues. Trimming stripped 6 bases from V and 3 bases from J, with 15 bases between. CDR3 in DNA: TGTGCCAGCAGGCCGGATGGGACACTCTACGAGCAGTACTTC. Protein: CASRPDGTLYEQYF.

V gene TRBV5-1 combines with J gene TRBJ2-7; 14 positions agree with TRBD2. The CDR3 has 18 amino acids. Germline assignment: CDR1 SGHRS and CDR2 YFSETQ. V was pared by 3 bases and J by 0 bases, with 8 bases of the junction left unmatched. DNA of the CDR3: TGCGCCAGCAGCTCCGGACTAGCGGGAGGCCCCCTCTCCTACGAGCAGTACTTC. It encodes CASSSGLAGGPLSYEQYF.